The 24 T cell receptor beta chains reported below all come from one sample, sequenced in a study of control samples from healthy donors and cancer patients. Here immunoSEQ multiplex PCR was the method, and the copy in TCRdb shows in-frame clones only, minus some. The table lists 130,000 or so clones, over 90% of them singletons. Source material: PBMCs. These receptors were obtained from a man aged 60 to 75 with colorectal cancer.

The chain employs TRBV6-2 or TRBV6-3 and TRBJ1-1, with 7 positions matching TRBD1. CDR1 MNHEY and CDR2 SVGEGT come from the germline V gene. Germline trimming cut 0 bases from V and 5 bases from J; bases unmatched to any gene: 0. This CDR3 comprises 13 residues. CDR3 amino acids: CASSYSTGTEAFF. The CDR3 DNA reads TGTGCCAGCAGTTACTCGACAGGGACTGAAGCTTTCTTT.

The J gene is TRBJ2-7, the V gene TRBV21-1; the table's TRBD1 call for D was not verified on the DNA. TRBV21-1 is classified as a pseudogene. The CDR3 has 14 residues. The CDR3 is CASRMGQGVREQYF. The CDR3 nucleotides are TGTGCCAGCAGAATGGGACAGGGGGTTCGGGAGCAGTACTTC.

CDR3 protein: CASSYATENTEAFF. CDR3 nucleotides: TGTGCCAGCAGTTACGCGACAGAGAACACTGAAGCTTTCTTT. The chain has TRBV6-2 or TRBV6-3 and TRBJ1-1; TRBD1 might be the D (5 bases). Per the germline V gene, CDR1 is MNHEY and CDR2 is SVGEGT. The CDR3 loop spans 14 amino acids. V was shortened by 2 bases and J by 1 base, with 8 bases between the two germline ends.

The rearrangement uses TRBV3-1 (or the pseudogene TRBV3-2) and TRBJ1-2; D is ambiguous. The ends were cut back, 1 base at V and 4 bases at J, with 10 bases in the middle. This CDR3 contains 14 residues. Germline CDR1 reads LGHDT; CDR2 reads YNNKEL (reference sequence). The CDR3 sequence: CASSQAAGSYGYTF. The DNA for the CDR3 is TGTGCCAGCAGCCAAGCGGCGGGAAGCTATGGCTACACCTTC.

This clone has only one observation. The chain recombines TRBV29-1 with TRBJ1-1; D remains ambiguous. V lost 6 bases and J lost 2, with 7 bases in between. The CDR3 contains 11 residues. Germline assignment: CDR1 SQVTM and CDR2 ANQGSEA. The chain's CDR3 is CSVRGNTEAFF. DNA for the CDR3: TGCAGCGTACGGGGTAACACTGAAGCTTTCTTT.

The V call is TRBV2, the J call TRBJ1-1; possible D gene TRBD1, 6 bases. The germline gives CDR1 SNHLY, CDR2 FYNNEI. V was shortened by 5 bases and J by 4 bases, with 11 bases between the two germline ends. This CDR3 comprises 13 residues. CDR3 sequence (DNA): TGTGCCAGCAGTCCACAGGGTCTCACTGAAGCTTTCTTT. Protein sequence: CASSPQGLTEAFF.

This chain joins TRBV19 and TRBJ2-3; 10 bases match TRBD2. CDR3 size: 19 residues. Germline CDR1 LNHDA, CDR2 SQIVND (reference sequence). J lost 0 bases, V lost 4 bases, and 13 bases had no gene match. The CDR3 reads CASSKGKASGGSSTDTQYF. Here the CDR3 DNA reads TGTGCCAGTAGTAAGGGGAAGGCTAGCGGGGGTTCTAGCACAGATACGCAGTATTTT.

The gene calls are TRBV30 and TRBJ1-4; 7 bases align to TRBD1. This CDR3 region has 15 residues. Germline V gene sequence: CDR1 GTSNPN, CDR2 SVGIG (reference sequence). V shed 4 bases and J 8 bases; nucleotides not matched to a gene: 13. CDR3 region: CAWTGRQGGGEKLFF. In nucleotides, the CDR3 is TGTGCCTGGACTGGACGACAGGGAGGGGGCGAAAAACTGTTTTTT.

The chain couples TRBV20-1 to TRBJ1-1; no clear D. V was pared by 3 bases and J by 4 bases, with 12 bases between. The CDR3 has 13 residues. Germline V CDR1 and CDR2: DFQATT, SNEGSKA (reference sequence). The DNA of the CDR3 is TGCAGTGCTAGTAGGATAGGTGGCACTGAAGCTTTCTTT. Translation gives CSASRIGGTEAFF.

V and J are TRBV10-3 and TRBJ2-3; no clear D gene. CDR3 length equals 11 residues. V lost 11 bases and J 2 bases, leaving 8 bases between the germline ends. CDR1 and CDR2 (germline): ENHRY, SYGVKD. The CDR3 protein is CAVRDTDTQYF. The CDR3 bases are TGTGCCGTCCGTGACACAGATACGCAGTATTTT.

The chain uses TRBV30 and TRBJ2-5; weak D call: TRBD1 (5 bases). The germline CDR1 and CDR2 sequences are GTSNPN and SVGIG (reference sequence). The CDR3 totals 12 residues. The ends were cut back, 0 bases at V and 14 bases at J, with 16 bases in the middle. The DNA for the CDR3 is TGTGCCTGGAGTGTACAGGACATAATTATCTACTTC. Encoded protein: CAWSVQDIIIYF. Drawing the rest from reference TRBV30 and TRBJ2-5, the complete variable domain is SQTIHQWPATLVQPVGSPLSLECTVEGTSNPNLYWYRQAAGRGLQLLFYSVGIGQISSEVPQNLSASRPQDRQFILSSKKLLLSDSGFYLCAWSVQDIIIYFGPGTRLLVL.

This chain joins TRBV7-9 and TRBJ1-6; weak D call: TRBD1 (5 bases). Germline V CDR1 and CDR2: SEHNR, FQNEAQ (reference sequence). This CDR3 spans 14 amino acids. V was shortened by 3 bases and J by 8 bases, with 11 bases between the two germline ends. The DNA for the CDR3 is TGTGCCAGCAGCTTTTCAGGGTCGGATTCACCCCTCCACTTT. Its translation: CASSFSGSDSPLHF.

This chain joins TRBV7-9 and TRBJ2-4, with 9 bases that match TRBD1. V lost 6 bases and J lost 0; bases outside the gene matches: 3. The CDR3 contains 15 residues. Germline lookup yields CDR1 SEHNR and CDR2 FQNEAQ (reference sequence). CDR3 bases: TGTGCCAGCAGAGGACAGGGGAGAGCCAAAAACATTCAGTACTTC. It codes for CASRGQGRAKNIQYF.

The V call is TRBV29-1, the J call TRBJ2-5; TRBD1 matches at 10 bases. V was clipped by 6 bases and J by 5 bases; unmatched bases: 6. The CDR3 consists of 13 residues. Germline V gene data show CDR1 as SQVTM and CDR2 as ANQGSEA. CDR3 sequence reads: CSVRQGAVETQYF. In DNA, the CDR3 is TGCAGCGTAAGACAGGGGGCCGTGGAGACCCAGTACTTC. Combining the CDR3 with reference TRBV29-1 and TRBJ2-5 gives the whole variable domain SAVISQKPSRDICQRGTSLTIQCQVDSQVTMMFWYRQQPGQSLTLIATANQGSEATYESGFVIDKFPISRPNLTFSTLTVSNMSPEDSSIYLCSVRQGAVETQYFGPGTRLLVL.

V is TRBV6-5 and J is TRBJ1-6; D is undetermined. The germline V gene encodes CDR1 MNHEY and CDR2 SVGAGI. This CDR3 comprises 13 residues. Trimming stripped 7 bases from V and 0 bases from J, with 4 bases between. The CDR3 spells CASIRSYNSPLHF. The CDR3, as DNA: TGTGCCAGCATACGCTCCTATAATTCACCCCTCCACTTT.

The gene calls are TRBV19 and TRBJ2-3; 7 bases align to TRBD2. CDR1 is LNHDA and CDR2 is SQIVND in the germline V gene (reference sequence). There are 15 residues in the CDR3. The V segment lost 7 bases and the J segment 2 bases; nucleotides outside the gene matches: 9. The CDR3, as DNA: TGTGCCAGTACCCGCTCGGGACTATTCACAGATACGCAGTATTTT. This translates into CASTRSGLFTDTQYF.

The CDR3 loop is CASSQGAANSPLHF. DNA for the CDR3: TGTGCCAGCAGCCAGGGGGCAGCTAATTCACCCCTCCACTTT. This rearrangement joins TRBV7-9 to TRBJ1-6, with 8 positions matching TRBD1. J was trimmed by 6 bases and V by 5 bases; bases with no gene match: 3. Germline loops: CDR1 SEHNR, CDR2 FQNEAQ (reference sequence). This CDR3 is 14 amino acids long. The full variable domain, completed using reference TRBV7-9 and TRBJ1-6, is DTGVSQNPRHKITKRGQNVTFRCDPISEHNRLYWYRQTLGQGPEFLTYFQNEAQLEKSRLLSDRFSAERPKGSFSTLEIQRTEQGDSAMYLCASSQGAANSPLHFGNGTRLTVT.

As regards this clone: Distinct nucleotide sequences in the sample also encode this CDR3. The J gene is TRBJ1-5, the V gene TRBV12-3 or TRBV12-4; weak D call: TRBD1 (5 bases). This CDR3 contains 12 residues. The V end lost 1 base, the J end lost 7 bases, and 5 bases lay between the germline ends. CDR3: CASSLGGQPQHF. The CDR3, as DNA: TGTGCCAGCAGTTTAGGGGGCCAGCCCCAGCATTTT.

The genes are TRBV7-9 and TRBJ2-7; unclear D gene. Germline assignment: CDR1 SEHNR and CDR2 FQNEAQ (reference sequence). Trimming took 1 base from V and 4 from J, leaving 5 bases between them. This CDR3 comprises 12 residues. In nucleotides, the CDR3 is TGTGCCAGCAGCTTAGTCAGGTACGAGCAGTACTTC. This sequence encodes CASSLVRYEQYF.

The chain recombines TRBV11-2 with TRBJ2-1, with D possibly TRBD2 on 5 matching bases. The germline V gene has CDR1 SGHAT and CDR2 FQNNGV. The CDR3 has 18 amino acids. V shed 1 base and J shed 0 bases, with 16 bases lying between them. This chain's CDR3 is CASSLGRSATSSYNEQFF. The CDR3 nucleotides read TGTGCCAGCAGCTTAGGGAGGAGCGCGACGAGCTCCTACAATGAGCAGTTCTTC.

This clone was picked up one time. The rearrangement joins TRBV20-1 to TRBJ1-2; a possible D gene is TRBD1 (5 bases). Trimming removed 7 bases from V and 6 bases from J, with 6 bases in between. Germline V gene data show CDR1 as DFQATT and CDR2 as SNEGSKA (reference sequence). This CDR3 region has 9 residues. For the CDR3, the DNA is TGCAGTGTAGGGGATGGCTACACCTTC. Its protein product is CSVGDGYTF.

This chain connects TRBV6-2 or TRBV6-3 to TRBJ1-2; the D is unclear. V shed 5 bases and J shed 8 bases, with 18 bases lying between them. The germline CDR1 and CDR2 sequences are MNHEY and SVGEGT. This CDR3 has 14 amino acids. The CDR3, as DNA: TGTGCCAGCAGTCCCCTGGAGAGACTGGGCGGCTACACCTTC. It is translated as CASSPLERLGGYTF.

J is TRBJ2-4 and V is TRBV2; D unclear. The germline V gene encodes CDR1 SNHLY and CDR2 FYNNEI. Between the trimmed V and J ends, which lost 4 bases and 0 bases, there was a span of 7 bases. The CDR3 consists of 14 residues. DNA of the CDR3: TGTGCCAGCAGTGGTGGGTTAGCCAAAAACATTCAGTACTTC. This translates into CASSGGLAKNIQYF.

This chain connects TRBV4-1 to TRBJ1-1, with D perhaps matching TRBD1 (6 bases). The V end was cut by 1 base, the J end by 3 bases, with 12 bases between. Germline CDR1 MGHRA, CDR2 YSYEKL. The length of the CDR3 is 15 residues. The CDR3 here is CASSQGGRGDTEAFF. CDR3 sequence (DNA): TGCGCCAGCAGCCAAGGAGGGAGGGGGGACACTGAAGCTTTCTTT.